This note documents a single T cell receptor beta chain sequence. The antigen remains unidentified. Patients were all untreated before their thyroid surgery. This record comes from a study of metastatic and nonmetastatic thyroid tumors. Background on the study: Thyroid patients, malignant and benign, had repertoires compared across blood and tumor or nodule tissue. Study findings and constraints: The study reportedly found significantly higher TCR beta diversity in malignant thyroid tumors than benign nodules, in blood and tumor.

TCRdb re-called the PCR reads with MiXCR. Found here are approximately 16,000 clones, roughly 12% of them singletons; the top ten hold about 28%. V was cut by 0 bases and J by 8 bases, with 6 bases left in between. The CDR3 length is 13 residues. CDR1 and CDR2 (germline): SGDLS, YYNGEE. The chain has TRBV9 and TRBJ1-6; D ambiguous. The specimen sequenced was blood. The receptor was isolated from a female donor with papillary thyroid cancer or a benign thyroid nodule (not recorded which). Some clones in this sample may be carry-over from other donors' samples. CDR3 amino acids: CASSVGVYSPLHF. As DNA, the CDR3 is TGTGCCAGCAGCGTAGGGGTCTATTCACCCCTCCACTTT.